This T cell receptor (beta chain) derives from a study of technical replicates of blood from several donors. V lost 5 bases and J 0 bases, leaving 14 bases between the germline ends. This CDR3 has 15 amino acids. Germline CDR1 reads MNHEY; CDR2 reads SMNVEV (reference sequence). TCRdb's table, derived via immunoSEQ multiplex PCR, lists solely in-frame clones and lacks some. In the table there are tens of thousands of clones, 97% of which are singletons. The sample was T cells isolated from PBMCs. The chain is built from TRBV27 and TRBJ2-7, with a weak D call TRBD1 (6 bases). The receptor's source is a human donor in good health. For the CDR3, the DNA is TGTGCCAGCAGTCTAATCACAGGGTCCTCCTACGAGCAGTACTTC. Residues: CASSLITGSSYEQYF.